Below, one T cell receptor beta chain is given with its context. The data stem from a study of long-term antiretroviral therapy in people with HIV. Every specimen provided roughly 0.9-10 million cryopreserved PBMC before DNA extraction took place. Survey level was the resolution at which the v3.0 immunoSEQ assay ran. Only in-frame clones appear in the TCRdb table, and some are missing; sequencing was by immunoSEQ multiplex PCR. The table has some 17,000 clones, roughly 80% seen once. Germline CDR1 and CDR2: SNHLY and FYNNEI. The J segment lost 2 bases and the V segment lost 1 base, leaving 5 bases of the junction unmatched. This CDR3 spans 15 amino acids.

J is TRBJ2-7 and V is TRBV2; 7 nucleotides match TRBD2. Material: unsorted PBMCs, obtained around 1.3 years before starting antiretroviral therapy. This receptor was obtained from a man between 25 and 39 years old with HIV. The CDR3, as DNA: TGTGCCAGCAGTGAAGAGGCGGGAGCCCCCTACGAGCAGTACTTC. It specifies CASSEEAGAPYEQYF.